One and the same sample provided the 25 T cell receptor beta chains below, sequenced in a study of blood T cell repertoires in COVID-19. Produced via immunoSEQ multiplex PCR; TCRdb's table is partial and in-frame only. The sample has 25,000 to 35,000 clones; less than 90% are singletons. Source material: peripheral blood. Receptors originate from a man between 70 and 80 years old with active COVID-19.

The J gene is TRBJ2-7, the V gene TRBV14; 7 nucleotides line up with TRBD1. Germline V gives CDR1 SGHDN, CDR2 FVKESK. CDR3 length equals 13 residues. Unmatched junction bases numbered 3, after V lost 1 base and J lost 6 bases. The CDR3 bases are TGTGCCAGCAGCCAAGGACAGGGTATCGAGCAGTACTTC. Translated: CASSQGQGIEQYF. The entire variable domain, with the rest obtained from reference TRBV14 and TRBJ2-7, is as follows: EAGVTQFPSHSVIEKGQTVTLRCDPISGHDNLYWYRRVMGKEIKFLLHFVKESKQDESGMPNNRFLAERTGGTYSTLKVQPAELEDSGVYFCASSQGQGIEQYFGPGTRLTVT.

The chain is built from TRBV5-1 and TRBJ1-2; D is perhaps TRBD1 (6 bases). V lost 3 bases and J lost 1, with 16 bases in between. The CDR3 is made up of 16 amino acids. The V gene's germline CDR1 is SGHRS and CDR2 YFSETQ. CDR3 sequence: CASSYGQLEINYGYTF. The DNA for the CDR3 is TGCGCCAGCAGCTATGGACAGCTGGAAATTAACTATGGCTACACCTTC.

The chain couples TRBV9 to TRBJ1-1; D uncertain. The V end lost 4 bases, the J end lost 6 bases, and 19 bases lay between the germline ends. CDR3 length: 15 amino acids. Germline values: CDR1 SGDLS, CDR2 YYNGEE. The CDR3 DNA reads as TGTGCCAGCAGCCCCCAAATCTCGGGAGAGGCTGAAGCTTTCTTT. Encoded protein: CASSPQISGEAEAFF.

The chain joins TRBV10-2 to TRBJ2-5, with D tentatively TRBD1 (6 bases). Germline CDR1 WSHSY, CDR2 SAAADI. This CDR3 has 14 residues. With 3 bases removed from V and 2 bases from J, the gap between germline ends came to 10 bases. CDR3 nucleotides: TGCGCCAGCAGTGAAACAGGGAGACAAGAGACCCAGTACTTC. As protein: CASSETGRQETQYF.

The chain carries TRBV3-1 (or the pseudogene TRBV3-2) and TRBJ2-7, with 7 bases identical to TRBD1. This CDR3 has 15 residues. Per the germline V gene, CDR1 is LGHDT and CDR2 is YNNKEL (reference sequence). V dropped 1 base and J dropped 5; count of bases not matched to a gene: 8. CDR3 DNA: TGTGCCAGCAGCCAAGGAGGGGGCAGAGTACACGAGCAGTACTTC. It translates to CASSQGGGRVHEQYF.

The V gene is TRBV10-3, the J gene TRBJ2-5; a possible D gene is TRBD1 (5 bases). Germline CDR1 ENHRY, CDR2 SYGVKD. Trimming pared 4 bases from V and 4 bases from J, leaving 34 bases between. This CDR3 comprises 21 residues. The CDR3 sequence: CAISAYKWSPVLTDISETQYF. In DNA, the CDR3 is TGTGCCATCAGTGCATATAAGTGGTCCCCGGTTTTAACGGACATATCAGAGACCCAGTACTTC.

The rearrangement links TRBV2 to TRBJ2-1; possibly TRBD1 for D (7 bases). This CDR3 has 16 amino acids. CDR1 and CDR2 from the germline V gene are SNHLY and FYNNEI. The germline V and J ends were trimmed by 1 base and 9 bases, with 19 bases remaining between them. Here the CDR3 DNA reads TGTGCCAGCAGTGAAGGAGGGTGGAGGGGGCAAGGTGAGCAGTTCTTC. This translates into CASSEGGWRGQGEQFF.

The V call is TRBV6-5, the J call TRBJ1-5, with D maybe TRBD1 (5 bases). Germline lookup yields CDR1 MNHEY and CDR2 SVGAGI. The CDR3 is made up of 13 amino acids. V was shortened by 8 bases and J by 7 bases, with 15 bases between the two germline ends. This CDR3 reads CASVAGWGQPQHF. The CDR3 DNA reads TGTGCCAGCGTAGCAGGGTGGGGCCAGCCCCAGCATTTT.

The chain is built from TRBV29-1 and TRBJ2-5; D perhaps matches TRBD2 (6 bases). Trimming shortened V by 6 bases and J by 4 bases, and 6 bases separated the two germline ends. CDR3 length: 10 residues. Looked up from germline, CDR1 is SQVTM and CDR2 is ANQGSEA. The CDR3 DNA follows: TGCAGCGTCGGGGGAGAGACCCAGTACTTC. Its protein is CSVGGETQYF.

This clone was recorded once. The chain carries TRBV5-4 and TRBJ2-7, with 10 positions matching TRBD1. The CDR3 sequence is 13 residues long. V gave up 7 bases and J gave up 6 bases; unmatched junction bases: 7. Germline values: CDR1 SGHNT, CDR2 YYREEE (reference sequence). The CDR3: CASGGDRGFEQYF. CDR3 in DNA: TGTGCCAGCGGGGGGGACAGGGGATTCGAGCAGTACTTC.

The DNA for the CDR3 is TGTGCCAGCAGTTACAATCTGGGCCCTGATACGCAGTATTTT. Translating it yields CASSYNLGPDTQYF. The rearrangement joins TRBV6-6 to TRBJ2-3; D is uncertain. The CDR3 spans 14 residues. V shed 2 bases and J shed 6 bases, with 12 bases lying between them. Germline CDR1 and CDR2: MNHNY and SVGAGI (reference sequence).

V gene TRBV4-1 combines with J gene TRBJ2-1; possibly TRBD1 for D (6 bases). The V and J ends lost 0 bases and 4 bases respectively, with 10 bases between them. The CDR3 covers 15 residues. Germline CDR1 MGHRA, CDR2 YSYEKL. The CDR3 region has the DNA TGCGCCAGCAGCCAAGATGGACAGCGATACAATGAGCAGTTCTTC. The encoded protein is CASSQDGQRYNEQFF.

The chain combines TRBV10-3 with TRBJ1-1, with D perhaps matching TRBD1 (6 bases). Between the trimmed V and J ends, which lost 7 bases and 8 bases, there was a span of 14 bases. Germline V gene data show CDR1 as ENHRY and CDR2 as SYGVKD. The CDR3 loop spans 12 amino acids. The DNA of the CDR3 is TGTGCCATCACTGCCGACAGGTACGAAGCTTTCTTT. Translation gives CAITADRYEAFF.

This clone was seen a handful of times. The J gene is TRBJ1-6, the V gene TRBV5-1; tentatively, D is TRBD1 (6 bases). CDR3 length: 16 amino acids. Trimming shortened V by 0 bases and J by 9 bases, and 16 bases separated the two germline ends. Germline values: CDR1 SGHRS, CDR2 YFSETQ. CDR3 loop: CASSLGEGQGSSPLHF. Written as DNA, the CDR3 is TGCGCCAGCAGCTTGGGAGAGGGGCAGGGGAGTTCACCCCTCCACTTT. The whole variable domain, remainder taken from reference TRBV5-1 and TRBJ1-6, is KAGVTQTPRYLIKTRGQQVTLSCSPISGHRSVSWYQQTPGQGLQFLFEYFSETQRNKGNFPGRFSGRQFSNSRSEMNVSTLELGDSALYLCASSLGEGQGSSPLHFGNGTRLTVT.

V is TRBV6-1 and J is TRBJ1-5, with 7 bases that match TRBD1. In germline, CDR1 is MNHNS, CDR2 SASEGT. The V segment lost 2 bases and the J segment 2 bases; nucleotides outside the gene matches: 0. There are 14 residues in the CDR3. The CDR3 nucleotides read TGTGCCAGCAGTGAACAGGGGGGCAATCAGCCCCAGCATTTT. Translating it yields CASSEQGGNQPQHF.

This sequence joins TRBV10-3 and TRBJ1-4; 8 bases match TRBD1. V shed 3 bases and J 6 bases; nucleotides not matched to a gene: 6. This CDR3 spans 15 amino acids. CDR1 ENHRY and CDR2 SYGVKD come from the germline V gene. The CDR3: CAISDSTGVDEKLFF. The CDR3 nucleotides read TGTGCCATCAGTGACTCGACAGGGGTTGATGAAAAACTGTTTTTT.

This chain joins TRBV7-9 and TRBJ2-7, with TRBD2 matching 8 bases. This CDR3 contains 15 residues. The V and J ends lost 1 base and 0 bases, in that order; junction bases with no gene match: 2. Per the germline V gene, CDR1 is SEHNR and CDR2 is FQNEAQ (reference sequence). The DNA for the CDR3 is TGTGCCAGCAGCTTAGTTAGCGGGGACTCCTACGAGCAGTACTTC. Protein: CASSLVSGDSYEQYF. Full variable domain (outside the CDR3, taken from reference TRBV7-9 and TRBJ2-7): DTGVSQNPRHKITKRGQNVTFRCDPISEHNRLYWYRQTLGQGPEFLTYFQNEAQLEKSRLLSDRFSAERPKGSFSTLEIQRTEQGDSAMYLCASSLVSGDSYEQYFGPGTRLTVT.

The CDR3 spells CASSPTTAKNIQYF. The CDR3 coding sequence is TGTGCCAGCAGCCCGACAACTGCCAAAAACATTCAGTACTTC. V and J are TRBV3-1 (or the pseudogene TRBV3-2) and TRBJ2-4; D not certain. V lost 4 bases to trimming and J lost 1 base, with 8 bases between them. CDR1 LGHDT and CDR2 YNNKEL come from the germline V gene (reference sequence). This CDR3 has 14 amino acids.

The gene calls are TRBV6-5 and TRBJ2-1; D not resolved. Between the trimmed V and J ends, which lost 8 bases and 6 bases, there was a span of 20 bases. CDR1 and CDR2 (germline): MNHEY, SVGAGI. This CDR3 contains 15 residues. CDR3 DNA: TGTGCCAGCGCACTGACTCCCCGCTTATTCAATGAGCAGTTCTTC. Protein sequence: CASALTPRLFNEQFF.

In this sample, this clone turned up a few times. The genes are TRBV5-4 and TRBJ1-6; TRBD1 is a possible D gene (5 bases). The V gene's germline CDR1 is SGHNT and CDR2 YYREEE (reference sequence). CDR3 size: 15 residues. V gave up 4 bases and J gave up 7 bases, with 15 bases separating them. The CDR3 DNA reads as TGTGCCAGCAGCCTGCAAGGAGGGGCCAATTCACCCCTCCACTTT. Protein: CASSLQGGANSPLHF.

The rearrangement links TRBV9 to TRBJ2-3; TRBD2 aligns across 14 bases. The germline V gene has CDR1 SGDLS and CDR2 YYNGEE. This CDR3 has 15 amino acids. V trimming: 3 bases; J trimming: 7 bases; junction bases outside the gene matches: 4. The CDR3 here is CASSGTSGGSNTQYF. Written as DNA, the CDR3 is TGTGCCAGCAGCGGGACTAGCGGGGGGTCAAATACGCAGTATTTT.

The CDR3 DNA reads as TGTGCCAGCAGCTTATGGGACAAGACCGGGGAGCTGTTTTTT. Protein product: CASSLWDKTGELFF. The rearrangement joins TRBV7-3 to TRBJ2-2; D is perhaps TRBD1 (6 bases). Germline V lookup: CDR1 SGHTA, CDR2 FQGTGA. V was shortened by 2 bases and J by 5 bases, with 9 bases between the two germline ends. This CDR3 region has 14 residues. Together with reference TRBV7-3 and TRBJ2-2, the CDR3 gives the full variable domain: GAGVSQTPSNKVTEKGKYVELRCDPISGHTALYWYRQSLGQGPEFLIYFQGTGAADDSGLPNDRFFAVRPEGSVSTLKIQRTERGDSAVYLCASSLWDKTGELFFGEGSRLTVL.

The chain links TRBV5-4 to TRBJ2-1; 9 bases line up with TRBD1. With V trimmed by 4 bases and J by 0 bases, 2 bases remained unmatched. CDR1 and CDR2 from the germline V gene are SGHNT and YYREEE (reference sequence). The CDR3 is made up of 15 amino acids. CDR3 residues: CASSQQGASYNEQFF. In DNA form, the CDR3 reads TGTGCCAGCAGCCAACAGGGGGCCTCCTACAATGAGCAGTTCTTC.

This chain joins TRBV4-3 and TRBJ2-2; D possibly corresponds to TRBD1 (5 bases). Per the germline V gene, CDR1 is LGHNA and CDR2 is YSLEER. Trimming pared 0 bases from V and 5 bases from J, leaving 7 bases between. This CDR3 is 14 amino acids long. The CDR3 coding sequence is TGCGCCAGCAGCCAAGATCACAGGACCGGGGAGCTGTTTTTT. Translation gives CASSQDHRTGELFF.

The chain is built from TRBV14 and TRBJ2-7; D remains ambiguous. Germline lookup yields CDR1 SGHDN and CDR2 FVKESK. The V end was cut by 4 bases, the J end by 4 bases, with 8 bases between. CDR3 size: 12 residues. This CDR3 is CASSPGLYEQYF. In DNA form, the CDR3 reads TGTGCCAGCAGCCCTGGCCTTTACGAGCAGTACTTC.